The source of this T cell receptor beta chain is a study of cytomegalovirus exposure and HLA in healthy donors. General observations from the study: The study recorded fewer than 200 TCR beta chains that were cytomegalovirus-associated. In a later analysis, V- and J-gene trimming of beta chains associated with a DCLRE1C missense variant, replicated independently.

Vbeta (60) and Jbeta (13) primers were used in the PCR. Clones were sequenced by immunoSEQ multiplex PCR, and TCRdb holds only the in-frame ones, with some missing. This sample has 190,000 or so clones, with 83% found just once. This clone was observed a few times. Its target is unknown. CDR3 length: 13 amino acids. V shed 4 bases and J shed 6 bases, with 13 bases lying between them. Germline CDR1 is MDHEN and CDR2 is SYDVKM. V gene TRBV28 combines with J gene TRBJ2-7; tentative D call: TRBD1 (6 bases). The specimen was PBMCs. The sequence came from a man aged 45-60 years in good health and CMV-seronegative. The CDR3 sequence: CASSSGRGIEQYF. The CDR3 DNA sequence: TGTGCCAGCAGTTCCGGCAGGGGCATCGAGCAGTACTTC.